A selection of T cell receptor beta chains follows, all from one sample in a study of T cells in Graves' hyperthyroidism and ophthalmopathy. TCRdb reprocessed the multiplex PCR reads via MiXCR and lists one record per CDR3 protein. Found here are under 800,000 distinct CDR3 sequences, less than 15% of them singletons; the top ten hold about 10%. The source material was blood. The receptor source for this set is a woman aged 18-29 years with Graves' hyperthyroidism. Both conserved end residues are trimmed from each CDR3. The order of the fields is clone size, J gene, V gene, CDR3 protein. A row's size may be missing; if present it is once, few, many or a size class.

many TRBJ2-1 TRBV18 ASSTSGKTLYNEQF
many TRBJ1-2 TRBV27 ASKAGNNYGYT
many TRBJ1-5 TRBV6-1 ASSPAGVYSNQPQH
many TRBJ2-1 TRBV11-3 ASSLRGTGHNEQF
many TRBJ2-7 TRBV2 ASSGLGEQY
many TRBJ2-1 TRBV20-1 SASGKRVNEQF
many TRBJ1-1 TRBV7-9 ASSSGGSVAF
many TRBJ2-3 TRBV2 ATAPRDTQY
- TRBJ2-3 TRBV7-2 ASSLGPSLAGGPDTQY
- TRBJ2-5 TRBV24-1 ATSPRRGTGEETQY
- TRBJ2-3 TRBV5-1 ATQSGLAGGLIDTQY
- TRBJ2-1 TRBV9 ASSVLDHEQF